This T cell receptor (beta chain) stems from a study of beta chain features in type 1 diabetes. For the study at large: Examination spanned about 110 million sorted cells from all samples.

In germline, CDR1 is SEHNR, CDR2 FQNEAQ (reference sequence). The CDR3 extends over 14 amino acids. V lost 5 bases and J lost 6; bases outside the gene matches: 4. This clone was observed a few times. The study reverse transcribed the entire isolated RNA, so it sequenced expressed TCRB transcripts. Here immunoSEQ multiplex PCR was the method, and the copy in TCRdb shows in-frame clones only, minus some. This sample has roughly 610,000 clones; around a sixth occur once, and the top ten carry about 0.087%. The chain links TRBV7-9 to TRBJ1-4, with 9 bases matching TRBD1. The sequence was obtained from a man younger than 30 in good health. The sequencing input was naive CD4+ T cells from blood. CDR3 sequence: CASSAGQGYEKLFF. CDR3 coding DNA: TGTGCCAGCAGCGCAGGACAGGGGTATGAAAAACTGTTTTTT. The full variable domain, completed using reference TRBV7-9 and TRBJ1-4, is DTGVSQNPRHKITKRGQNVTFRCDPISEHNRLYWYRQTLGQGPEFLTYFQNEAQLEKSRLLSDRFSAERPKGSFSTLEIQRTEQGDSAMYLCASSAGQGYEKLFFGSGTQLSVL.